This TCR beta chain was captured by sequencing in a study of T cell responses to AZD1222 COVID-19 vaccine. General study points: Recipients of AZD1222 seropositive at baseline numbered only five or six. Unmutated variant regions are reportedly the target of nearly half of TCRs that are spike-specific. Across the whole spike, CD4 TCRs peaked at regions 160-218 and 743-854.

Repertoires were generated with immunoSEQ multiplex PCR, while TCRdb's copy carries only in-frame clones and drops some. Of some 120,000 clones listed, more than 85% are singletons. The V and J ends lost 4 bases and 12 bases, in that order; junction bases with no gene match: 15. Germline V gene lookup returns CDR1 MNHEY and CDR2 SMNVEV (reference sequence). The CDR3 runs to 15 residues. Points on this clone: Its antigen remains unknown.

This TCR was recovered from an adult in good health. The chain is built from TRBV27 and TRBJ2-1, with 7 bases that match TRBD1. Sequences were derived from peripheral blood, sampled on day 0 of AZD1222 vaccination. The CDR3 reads CASSSRDRLQFGQFF. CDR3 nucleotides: TGTGCCAGCAGTTCCCGGGACAGACTACAATTTGGGCAGTTCTTC.